Within the sample, the clone carrying this T cell receptor (beta chain) is medium-sized (0.01 to 0.1%). The data were obtained in a study of circulating CD8 cells and anti-PD-1 response in melanoma. The QIAseq Immune Repertoire TCR panel built the libraries from around 15 ng of total RNA. TCRdb called the reads again in MiXCR, with one record for every CDR3 protein. The data contain about 620 distinct CDR3 sequences, roughly 9% of them singletons. Trimming at V came to 6 bases and at J to 3 bases, leaving 6 bases not matched to a gene. Germline CDR1 SNHLY, CDR2 FYNNEI. The CDR3 is 14 amino acids. Live CD3+CD8+TCRalphabeta+ cells were sorted into four subsets by PD-1 and/or TIGIT.

This chain links TRBV2 with TRBJ1-1; the match to TRBD1 covers 8 bases. The sequence derives from a human donor with melanoma. The specimen was CD8+ T cells from PBMCs, collected at baseline or after one month of anti-PD-1 therapy (not recorded which). This chain's CDR3 is CASRAGGAHTEAFF. CDR3 DNA sequence: TGTGCCAGCAGAGCAGGGGGCGCGCACACTGAAGCTTTCTTT.